This T cell receptor beta chain stems from a study of blood T cell repertoires in COVID-19. TCRdb's table, derived via immunoSEQ multiplex PCR, lists solely in-frame clones and lacks some. The sample shows 200,000 or so clones, about 84% of them seen only once. This CDR3 spans 17 amino acids. V gave up 0 bases and J gave up 2 bases, with 15 bases separating them. Germline CDR1 reads SGDLS; CDR2 reads YYNGEE. The chain links TRBV9 to TRBJ1-3; D is undetermined. This sequence originates from a woman aged 30 to 39 with acute or convalescent COVID-19. The sequenced sample was peripheral blood. CDR3 amino acids: CASSVASGALAGNTIYF. The CDR3 DNA follows: TGTGCCAGCAGCGTAGCATCCGGAGCTTTGGCTGGAAACACCATATATTTT.